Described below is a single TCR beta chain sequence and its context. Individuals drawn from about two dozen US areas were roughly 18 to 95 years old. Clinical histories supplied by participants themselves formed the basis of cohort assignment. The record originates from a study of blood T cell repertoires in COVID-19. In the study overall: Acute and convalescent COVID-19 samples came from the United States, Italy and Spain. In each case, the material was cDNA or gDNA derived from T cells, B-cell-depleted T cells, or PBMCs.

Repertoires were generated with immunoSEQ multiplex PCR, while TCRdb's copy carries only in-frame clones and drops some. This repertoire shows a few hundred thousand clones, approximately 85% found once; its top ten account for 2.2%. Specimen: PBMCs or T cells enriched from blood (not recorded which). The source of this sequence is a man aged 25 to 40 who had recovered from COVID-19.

DNA for the CDR3: TGTGCCTGGAGCCAAGCGGGAAGGGGGGAAAAACTGTTTTTT. The encoded protein is CAWSQAGRGEKLFF. The chain carries TRBV30 and TRBJ1-4, with a weak D call TRBD1 (6 bases). Trimming shortened V by 3 bases and J by 8 bases, and 16 bases separated the two germline ends. Germline CDR1 and CDR2: GTSNPN and SVGIG (reference sequence). The length of the CDR3 is 14 residues.